The 24 T cell receptor beta chains given below trace back to one sample, sequenced in a study of beta chain features in type 1 diabetes. TCRB transcripts that were expressed got sequenced, as all of the isolated RNA had been reverse transcribed. The table came from immunoSEQ multiplex PCR; TCRdb's copy has only in-frame clones and leaves some out. The repertoire has 450,000 to 550,000 clones, over 25% of them found once; the top ten carry 0.065%. The specimen sequenced was naive CD4+ T cells from blood. The receptors were sampled from a man between 18 and 29 years old in good health.

This chain links TRBV30 with TRBJ2-7, with 9 nucleotides matching TRBD1. Germline loops: CDR1 GTSNPN, CDR2 SVGIG (reference sequence). The V segment lost 0 bases and the J segment 5 bases; nucleotides outside the gene matches: 5. CDR3 length: 14 amino acids. CDR3 sequence: CAWSVGQGGNEQYF. The CDR3 nucleotides are TGTGCCTGGAGTGTGGGACAGGGAGGGAACGAGCAGTACTTC.

CDR3 sequence (DNA): TGTGCCAGCAGCTTGAGGGACCAAGAGACCCAGTACTTC. Amino acid sequence: CASSLRDQETQYF. The chain is built from TRBV11-2 and TRBJ2-5, with TRBD2 as a possible D gene (5 bases). The ends were cut back, 3 bases at V and 0 bases at J, with 5 bases in the middle. CDR1 is SGHAT and CDR2 is FQNNGV in the germline V gene. This CDR3 is 13 amino acids long.

CDR3 nucleotides: TGTGCCAGCAGCCCACCCACGGGGTCGGCTGGGGCCAACGTCCTGACTTTC. Translated, it gives CASSPPTGSAGANVLTF. This chain links TRBV5-4 with TRBJ2-6; TRBD2 might be the D (5 bases). CDR1 and CDR2 from the germline V gene are SGHNT and YYREEE (reference sequence). The V and J ends lost 4 bases and 2 bases respectively, with 16 bases between them. The CDR3 totals 17 residues. The full variable domain, with the rest looked up from reference TRBV5-4 and TRBJ2-6, is ETGVTQSPTHLIKTRGQQVTLRCSSQSGHNTVSWYQQALGQGPQFIFQYYREEENGRGNFPPRFSGLQFPNYSSELNVNALELDDSALYLCASSPPTGSAGANVLTFGAGSRLTVL.

The chain joins TRBV7-3 to TRBJ2-3; no reliable D call. Germline CDR1 and CDR2: SGHTA and FQGTGA. With 4 bases removed from V and 0 bases from J, the gap between germline ends came to 8 bases. CDR3 length: 14 residues. The CDR3 region is CASSYGRSTDTQYF. CDR3 coding DNA: TGTGCCAGCAGCTACGGACGGAGCACAGATACGCAGTATTTT.

This chain uses TRBV7-9 with TRBJ2-1; 8 nucleotides align to TRBD2. V was clipped by 2 bases and J by 4 bases; unmatched bases: 7. CDR3 length: 16 residues. Germline V gene lookup returns CDR1 SEHNR and CDR2 FQNEAQ (reference sequence). CDR3 sequence: CASSLSLAGTYNEQFF. The CDR3, as DNA: TGTGCCAGCAGCTTATCGTTAGCGGGAACATACAATGAGCAGTTCTTC.

This clone showed up just a few times. The chain carries TRBV30 and TRBJ1-2; D is ambiguous. CDR1 is GTSNPN, CDR2 SVGIG, per germline (reference sequence). The CDR3 has 14 residues. Trimming shortened V by 0 bases and J by 6 bases, and 14 bases separated the two germline ends. CDR3 coding DNA: TGTGCCTGGAGTGTCGATTTGGGTTCGGATGGCTACACCTTC. Encoded protein: CAWSVDLGSDGYTF.

This rearrangement joins TRBV29-1 to TRBJ2-4, with 8 bases identical to TRBD2. The CDR3 covers 14 residues. The germline gives CDR1 SQVTM, CDR2 ANQGSEA. V shed 5 bases, J shed 7 bases, and the junction held 10 bases outside the gene matches. The DNA of the CDR3 is TGCAGCGTTCGCCTTACTAGCGGTGGGAACATTCAGTACTTC. Encoded protein: CSVRLTSGGNIQYF. Full variable domain (outside the CDR3, taken from reference TRBV29-1 and TRBJ2-4): SAVISQKPSRDICQRGTSLTIQCQVDSQVTMMFWYRQQPGQSLTLIATANQGSEATYESGFVIDKFPISRPNLTFSTLTVSNMSPEDSSIYLCSVRLTSGGNIQYFGAGTRLSVL.

This clone was counted only a few times. The rearrangement links TRBV5-1 to TRBJ2-3; D may be TRBD1 (6 bases). Trimming removed 3 bases from V and 4 bases from J, with 9 bases in between. Germline CDR1 is SGHRS and CDR2 is YFSETQ. The CDR3 has 13 amino acids. CDR3 nucleotide sequence: TGCGCCAGCAGCTCACAGGGAGCAGATACGCAGTATTTT. Translation gives CASSSQGADTQYF.

In this sample, this clone turned up once. The chain is built from TRBV6-5 and TRBJ2-5; TRBD2 aligns across 10 bases. Germline V lookup: CDR1 MNHEY, CDR2 SVGAGI. The CDR3 contains 14 residues. The V and J ends lost 6 bases and 2 bases, in that order; junction bases with no gene match: 3. In DNA, the CDR3 is TGTGCCAGCAGACCGACTAGCGGGCAAGAGACCCAGTACTTC. The encoded protein is CASRPTSGQETQYF.

The V and J genes are TRBV29-1 and TRBJ1-1, with D maybe TRBD1 (5 bases). CDR3 size: 12 residues. Germline-derived CDR1 and CDR2 are SQVTM and ANQGSEA. V shed 1 base and J shed 3 bases, with 6 bases lying between them. In DNA, the CDR3 is TGCAGCGTTGAAGGGGGGGACACTGAAGCTTTCTTT. This gives the protein CSVEGGDTEAFF.

V gene TRBV4-3 combines with J gene TRBJ1-2; the match to TRBD1 covers 8 bases. The junction had 3 bases not matched to a gene; V was cut back by 1 base and J by 5 bases. CDR3 length: 14 residues. Per germline, CDR1 LGHNA and CDR2 YSLEER. CDR3 nucleotide sequence: TGCGCCAGCAGCCAAGCGGACAGGGTATATGGCTACACCTTC. Amino acids: CASSQADRVYGYTF.

This clone has a handful of counts. The chain carries TRBV7-2 and TRBJ1-2; D remains ambiguous. Between the trimmed V and J ends, which lost 0 bases and 1 base, there was a span of 0 bases. The CDR3 runs 12 residues. The germline V gene has CDR1 SGHTA and CDR2 FQGNSA. Written as DNA, the CDR3 is TGTGCCAGCAGCTTAGCTAACTATGGCTACACCTTC. This translates into CASSLANYGYTF.

This clone appeared a few times. V is TRBV4-1 and J is TRBJ2-7; 13 bases align to TRBD2. CDR3 length: 15 residues. V trimming: 2 bases; J trimming: 4 bases; junction bases outside the gene matches: 2. Germline lookup yields CDR1 MGHRA and CDR2 YSYEKL. CDR3 bases: TGCGCCAGCAGCCAAATGACTAGCGGGAGGTACGAGCAGTACTTC. Translating it yields CASSQMTSGRYEQYF.

This chain connects TRBV5-1 to TRBJ2-1; D remains unclear. The V end lost 1 base, the J end lost 5 bases, and 7 bases lay between the germline ends. Germline CDR1 and CDR2: SGHRS and YFSETQ. This CDR3 comprises 13 residues. The CDR3 sequence: CASSLTPDNEQFF. In nucleotides, the CDR3 is TGCGCCAGCAGCTTGACGCCGGACAATGAGCAGTTCTTC.

The chain recombines TRBV30 with TRBJ2-5; a weak D match, TRBD2 (6 bases). The V end lost 4 bases, the J end lost 5 bases, and 14 bases lay between the germline ends. Germline V CDR1 and CDR2: GTSNPN, SVGIG (reference sequence). This CDR3 contains 13 residues. The CDR3 nucleotides are TGTGCCTGGACTGGTACGGGAGAGGAGACCCAGTACTTC. It translates to CAWTGTGEETQYF.

This clone has more than one count but fewer than ten. This chain joins TRBV7-9 and TRBJ1-5, with 7 bases matching TRBD1. Germline V CDR1 and CDR2: SEHNR, FQNEAQ (reference sequence). V lost 5 bases and J lost 2; bases outside the gene matches: 3. The length of the CDR3 is 14 residues. The CDR3, as DNA: TGTGCCAGCAGCCCCGGGACAGGCAATCAGCCCCAGCATTTT. This encodes CASSPGTGNQPQHF.

The chain recombines TRBV19 with TRBJ2-3, with D perhaps TRBD1 (6 bases). Deletions cut 3 bases from V and 4 bases from J, with 11 bases between. CDR3 length: 14 amino acids. The V gene's germline CDR1 is LNHDA and CDR2 SQIVND (reference sequence). CDR3 loop: CASSMWGLADTQYF. The CDR3 coding sequence is TGTGCCAGTAGTATGTGGGGGCTCGCAGATACGCAGTATTTT.

This clone was detected only a few times. This rearrangement joins TRBV7-2 to TRBJ2-1; D is possibly TRBD2 (5 bases). Between the trimmed V and J ends, which lost 1 base and 14 bases, there was a span of 15 bases. The CDR3 has 13 residues. CDR1 is SGHTA, CDR2 FQGNSA, per germline. The CDR3, as DNA: TGTGCCAGCAGCTTAGAACGCGGGTCGCCCAAGTTCTTC. Translation gives CASSLERGSPKFF.

The V call is TRBV15, the J call TRBJ2-2, with D maybe TRBD1 (5 bases). CDR1 LNHNV and CDR2 YYDKDF come from the germline V gene (reference sequence). Trimming left V 0 bases short and J 5 bases short, with 7 bases between. The CDR3 covers 14 residues. CDR3 nucleotides: TGTGCCACCAGCAGAGATAAGGGGACCGGGGAGCTGTTTTTT. Its translation: CATSRDKGTGELFF.

This clone was detected a few times. V is TRBV7-2 and J is TRBJ2-3, with no clear D. The CDR3 length is 14 residues. Germline CDR1 is SGHTA and CDR2 is FQGNSA. Trimming took 6 bases from V and 2 from J, leaving 12 bases between them. CDR3 sequence (DNA): TGTGCCAGCAGGATACAGAGCACCACAGATACGCAGTATTTT. This codes for CASRIQSTTDTQYF.

The chain links TRBV30 to TRBJ2-1; TRBD2 matches 9 bases. The germline gives CDR1 GTSNPN, CDR2 SVGIG (reference sequence). This CDR3 is built from 15 residues. Trimming at V came to 0 bases and at J to 6 bases, leaving 6 bases not matched to a gene. CDR3: CAWSVSLAGINEQFF. CDR3 coding DNA: TGTGCCTGGAGTGTCTCACTAGCGGGCATCAATGAGCAGTTCTTC.

A few counts support this clone. V and J are TRBV5-1 and TRBJ2-4, with a tentative D call TRBD1 (5 bases). Trimming shortened V by 7 bases and J by 5 bases, and 16 bases separated the two germline ends. The CDR3 length is 14 residues. CDR1 is SGHRS, CDR2 YFSETQ, per germline. The CDR3 is CASSGPSGQNIQYF. The CDR3 DNA reads as TGCGCCAGCTCAGGGCCAAGTGGCCAAAACATTCAGTACTTC.

This chain's CDR3 is CASSVGTERWQYF. The CDR3 DNA reads TGTGCCAGCAGCGTAGGGACCGAGCGGTGGCAGTACTTC. This rearrangement joins TRBV7-2 to TRBJ2-7; either TRBD1 or TRBD2 may fit D (5 bases each). V was trimmed by 5 bases and J by 9 bases, leaving 17 bases between them. This CDR3 is built from 13 residues. From germline, CDR1 is SGHTA and CDR2 FQGNSA.

The chain combines TRBV20-1 with TRBJ2-7, with D uncertain. This CDR3 comprises 11 residues. The germline CDR1 and CDR2 sequences are DFQATT and SNEGSKA (reference sequence). The V and J ends lost 6 bases and 0 bases respectively, with 6 bases between them. This chain's CDR3 is CSAQSSYEQYF. For the CDR3, the DNA is TGCAGTGCACAGAGCTCCTACGAGCAGTACTTC.